This TCR beta chain was retrieved from a study of blood T cell repertoires in COVID-19. On the study more broadly: Sites in the United States, Italy and Spain provided acute and convalescent COVID-19 samples. T cells, B-cell-depleted T cells, or PBMCs provided the cDNA or gDNA that served as material.

Germline CDR1 MNHEY, CDR2 SMNVEV (reference sequence). The CDR3 has 14 residues. The V and J ends lost 0 bases and 1 base respectively, with 5 bases between them. Original data processing: Estimation of nucleated cell counts was performed using reference gene primer amplification. Using immunoSEQ multiplex PCR, the repertoire was profiled, and TCRdb retains in-frame clones only, with some absent. V and J calls and clone size are given by that table; D and trimming were obtained from the DNA. The sample shows about 360,000 clones, about 88% of them seen only once. This TCR was recovered from a human donor in a cohort sampled during active COVID-19. Sequencing was carried out using peripheral blood. The rearrangement uses TRBV27 and TRBJ2-3; D gene unclear. The CDR3 coding sequence is TGTGCCAGCAGTTTATCCGCGCGCACAGATACGCAGTATTTT. Translating it yields CASSLSARTDTQYF.